This note documents a single TCR beta chain sequence. The target antigen is unknown. Germline values: CDR1 SGHRS, CDR2 YFSETQ. The CDR3 consists of 14 residues. V lost 0 bases, J lost 5 bases, and 1 base stayed unmatched. Data came from immunoSEQ multiplex PCR; TCRdb stores just in-frame clones and leaves some out. The sample lists 7,000 to 9,000 clones; roughly 70% were seen once. The sample comes from a study of STAT3 mutations in large granular lymphocyte leukemia. Findings of the study overall: In several patients, dominant TCR clone burden exceeded STAT3 mutant burden. In some patients, a small highly pathogenic clone possibly went undetected. No sample exists from the first appearance of each clone. Every T-LGLL patient had at least one immunodominant TCRbeta clonotype.

The chain uses TRBV5-1 and TRBJ2-5, with TRBD2 matching 10 bases. The origin of this receptor is a woman aged 35 to 49 with T-cell large granular lymphocyte leukemia. Some clones in this sample may be carry-over from other donors' samples. The sample was peripheral blood mononuclear cells. The CDR3 DNA reads as TGCGCCAGCAGCTTGGAGGGACTAGCGGAGACCCAGTACTTC. Residues: CASSLEGLAETQYF.